The 7 T cell receptor beta chains in this list originate from one sample, sequenced in a study of T cell responses to AZD1222 COVID-19 vaccine (dated by TCRdb to the early 2020s). The time point label, as the study defines it: about 28 days (+/-7) after the second vaccine dose. To prepare the library, the immunoSEQ multiplex PCR assay was applied. Sourced from immuneACCESS, this table was stored by TCRdb with only in-frame sequences that have V and J called. A share of the clones is absent; for the studies checked, an unresolved V gene accounts for under half, and the remainder has no known explanation. The sample table contains 65,000 to 80,000 clones; only one count was recorded for roughly 85% of them. The ten largest clonotypes hold approximately 1.3% of the sample. The sequenced sample was peripheral blood, obtained 28 days after the second AZD1222 dose. The receptors derive from an adult who received the AZD1222 COVID-19 vaccine.

The V and J genes are TRBV2 and TRBJ2-7, with 8 bases fitting TRBD1. Germline-derived CDR1 and CDR2 are SNHLY and FYNNEI. This CDR3 is built from 14 residues. V was clipped by 6 bases and J by 3 bases; unmatched bases: 7. In DNA, the CDR3 is TGTGCCAGCAGGGATGACAGGGGTTTCTACGAGCAGTACTTC. It codes for CASRDDRGFYEQYF.

V gene TRBV28 combines with J gene TRBJ2-7; D might be TRBD2 (7 bases). The CDR3 spans 13 residues. Trimming cost V 3 bases and J 5 bases, with 11 bases left between them. CDR1 MDHEN and CDR2 SYDVKM come from the germline V gene. The CDR3 reads CASSFSGGHEQYF. CDR3 DNA sequence: TGTGCCAGCAGTTTTTCGGGGGGCCACGAGCAGTACTTC. Variable domain in full (rest from reference TRBV28 and TRBJ2-7): DVKVTQSSRYLVKRTGEKVFLECVQDMDHENMFWYRQDPGLGLRLIYFSYDVKMKEKGDIPEGYSVSREKKERFSLILESASTNQTSMYLCASSFSGGHEQYFGPGTRLTVT.

The chain carries TRBV27 and TRBJ2-7; 7 bases are a match to TRBD2. The CDR3 contains 14 residues. V was pared by 8 bases and J by 3 bases, with 10 bases of the junction left unmatched. The V gene's germline CDR1 is MNHEY and CDR2 SMNVEV (reference sequence). The CDR3 loop is CASATPGGSYEQYF. CDR3 DNA: TGTGCCAGCGCAACCCCCGGCGGGAGCTACGAGCAGTACTTC.

By share of the sample, this clone is medium-sized. The gene calls are TRBV5-1 and TRBJ2-1; the D is unclear. CDR3 size: 16 residues. The germline CDR1 and CDR2 sequences are SGHRS and YFSETQ. V lost 4 bases and J 5 bases, leaving 19 bases between the germline ends. The CDR3 loop is CASSLGPLGTNNEQFF. CDR3 bases: TGCGCCAGCAGCCTAGGGCCCCTGGGTACCAACAATGAGCAGTTCTTC.

The V and J genes are TRBV23-1 and TRBJ1-5; 9 bases map to TRBD1. TRBV23-1 is treated as an ORF (open reading frame) with a function not yet certain. The CDR3 covers 17 residues. J gave up 1 base and V 6 bases, and 10 bases lay outside the gene matches. CDR3 DNA sequence: TGCGCCAGCAGCGGCCGGGACAGGGCTTGGAGCAATCAGCCCCAGCATTTT. Its protein product is CASSGRDRAWSNQPQHF.

In nucleotides, the CDR3 is TGCGCCAGCAGCGCGGGGGGAGACATTCAGTACTTC. Encoded protein: CASSAGGDIQYF. The rearrangement uses TRBV5-1 and TRBJ2-4; 8 bases line up with TRBD2. Trimming took 4 bases from V and 8 from J; bases not matched to a gene: 2. The CDR3 is 12 residues long. The germline CDR1 and CDR2 sequences are SGHRS and YFSETQ.

This CDR3 reads CASSISSGRFNTQYF. In nucleotides, the CDR3 is TGTGCCAGTAGTATTTCTAGCGGGAGATTTAATACGCAGTATTTT. The chain has TRBV19 and TRBJ2-3, with TRBD2 matching 10 bases. The CDR3 consists of 15 residues. The germline V gene has CDR1 LNHDA and CDR2 SQIVND (reference sequence). With 3 bases clipped from V and 7 bases from J, the junction kept 7 bases outside the gene matches.